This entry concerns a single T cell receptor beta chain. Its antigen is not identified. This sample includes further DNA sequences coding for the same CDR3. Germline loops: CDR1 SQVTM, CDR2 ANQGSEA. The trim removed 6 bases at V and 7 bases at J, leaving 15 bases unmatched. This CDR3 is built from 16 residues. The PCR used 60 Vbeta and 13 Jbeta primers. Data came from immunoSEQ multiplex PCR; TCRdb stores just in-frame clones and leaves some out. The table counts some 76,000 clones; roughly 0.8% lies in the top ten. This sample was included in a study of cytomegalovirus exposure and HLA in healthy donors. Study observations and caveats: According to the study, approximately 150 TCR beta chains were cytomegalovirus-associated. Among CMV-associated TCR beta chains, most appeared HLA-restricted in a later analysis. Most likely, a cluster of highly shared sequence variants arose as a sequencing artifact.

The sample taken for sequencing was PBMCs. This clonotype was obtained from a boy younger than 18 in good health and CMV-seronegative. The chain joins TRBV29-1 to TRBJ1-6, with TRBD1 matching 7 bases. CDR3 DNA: TGCAGCGTGGATTTAAAACAGGGGCCCCCGAATTCACCCCTCCACTTT. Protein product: CSVDLKQGPPNSPLHF.